This TCR beta chain was documented in a study of T cell responses to AZD1222 COVID-19 vaccine. Whole-study results and caveats: There were repertoire samples only from the period after the peak T cell response. Regions 160-218 and 743-854 held dominance among vaccine-associated CD4 TCRs, which spanned spike. Among the donors, most were white British and more were female, and clonal diversity was possibly underestimated.

Assay used: immunoSEQ multiplex PCR; TCRdb lists only in-frame clones, some missing. The data show 80,000 to 100,000 clones, 80% to 90% seen once. On this clone: Its target is unknown.

Germline V gene data show CDR1 as LNHNV and CDR2 as YYDKDF (reference sequence). V was cut by 1 base and J by 2 bases, with 13 bases left in between. The CDR3 is 16 residues long. The clonotype was recovered from an adult who received the AZD1222 COVID-19 vaccine. The rearrangement joins TRBV15 to TRBJ2-3; D is possibly TRBD1 or TRBD2 (5 bases each). Sample: peripheral blood, taken 28 days after the second AZD1222 dose. Here the CDR3 reads CATSRGEGPVTDTQYF. As DNA, the CDR3 is TGTGCCACCAGCAGAGGTGAGGGGCCGGTCACAGATACGCAGTATTTT.